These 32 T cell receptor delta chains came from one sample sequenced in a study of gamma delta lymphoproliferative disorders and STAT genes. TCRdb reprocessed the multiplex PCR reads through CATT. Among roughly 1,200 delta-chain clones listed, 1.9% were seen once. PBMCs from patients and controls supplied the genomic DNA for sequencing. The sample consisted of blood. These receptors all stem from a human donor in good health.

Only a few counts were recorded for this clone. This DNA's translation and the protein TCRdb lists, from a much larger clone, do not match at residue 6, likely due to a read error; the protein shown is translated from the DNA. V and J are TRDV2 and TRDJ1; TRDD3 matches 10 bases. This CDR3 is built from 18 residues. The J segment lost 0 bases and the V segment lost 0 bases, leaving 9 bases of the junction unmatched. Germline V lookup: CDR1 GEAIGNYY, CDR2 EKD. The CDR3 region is CACDTAGGDTKYTDKLIF. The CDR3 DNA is TGTGCCTGTGACACCGCCGGGGGGGATACGAAGTACACCGATAAACTCATCTTT.

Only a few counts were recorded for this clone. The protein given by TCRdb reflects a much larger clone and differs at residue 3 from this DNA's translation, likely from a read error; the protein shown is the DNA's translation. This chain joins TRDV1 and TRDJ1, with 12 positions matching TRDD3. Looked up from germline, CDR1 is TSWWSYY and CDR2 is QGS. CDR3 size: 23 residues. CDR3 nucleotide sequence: TGTGCTGTTGGGGTCCAATCTTCCTCTACGCGGGTCTGGGGGATACGAGGGCTAAATAAACTCATCTTT. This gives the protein CAVGVQSSSTRVWGIRGLNKLIF.

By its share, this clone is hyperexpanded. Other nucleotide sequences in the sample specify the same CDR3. The CDR3 bases are TGTGCCTACGACTTCCCCAAATATACTGGGGGATTGATGTACACCGATAAACTCATCTTT. Amino acid sequence: CAYDFPKYTGGLMYTDKLIF. The V gene is TRDV3, the J gene TRDJ1; 10 positions agree with TRDD3. The germline gives CDR1 TVYSNPD, CDR2 GDNSRS (reference sequence). This CDR3 is 20 amino acids long. Trimming removed 4 bases from V and 0 bases from J; junction bases left unmatched: 23.

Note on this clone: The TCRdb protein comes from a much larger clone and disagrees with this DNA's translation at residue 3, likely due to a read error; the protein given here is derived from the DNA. This CDR3 is CAYDTVGSLTAQLFF. In nucleotides, the CDR3 is TGTGCCTATGACACCGTCGGGTCCCTGACAGCACAACTCTTCTTT. The gene calls are TRDV2 and TRDJ2; D gene ambiguous. The germline gives CDR1 GEAIGNYY, CDR2 EKD. The CDR3 has 15 residues.

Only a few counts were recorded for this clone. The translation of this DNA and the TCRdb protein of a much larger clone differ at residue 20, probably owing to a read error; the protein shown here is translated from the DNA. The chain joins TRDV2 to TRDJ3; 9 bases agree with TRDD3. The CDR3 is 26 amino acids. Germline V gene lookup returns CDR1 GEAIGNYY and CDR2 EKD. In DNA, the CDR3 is TGTGCCTGTGACACCGCCTCTCGACCTGGGGGTGTCCTGGGGGATCCCAGCTCCTGGGGCACCCGACAGATGTTTTTC. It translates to CACDTASRPGGVLGDPSSWGTRQMFF.

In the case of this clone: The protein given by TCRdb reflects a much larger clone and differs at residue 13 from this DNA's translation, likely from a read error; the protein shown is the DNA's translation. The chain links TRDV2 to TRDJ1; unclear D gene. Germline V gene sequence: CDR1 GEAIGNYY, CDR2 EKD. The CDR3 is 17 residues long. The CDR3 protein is CACDTVGTESNTGKLIF. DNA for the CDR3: TGTGCCTGTGACACCGTAGGGACCGAATCCAACACCGGTAAACTCATCTTT.

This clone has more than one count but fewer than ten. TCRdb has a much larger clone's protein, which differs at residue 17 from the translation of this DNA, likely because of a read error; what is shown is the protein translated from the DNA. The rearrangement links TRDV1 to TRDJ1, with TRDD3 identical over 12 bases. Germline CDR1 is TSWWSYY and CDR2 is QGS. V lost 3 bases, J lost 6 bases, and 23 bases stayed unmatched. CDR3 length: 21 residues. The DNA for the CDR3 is TGTGCTCTTGGGGACAACTTCCTACCCTCTTACTGGGGGATACTTGTCAATAAACTCATCTTT. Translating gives CALGDNFLPSYWGILVNKLIF.

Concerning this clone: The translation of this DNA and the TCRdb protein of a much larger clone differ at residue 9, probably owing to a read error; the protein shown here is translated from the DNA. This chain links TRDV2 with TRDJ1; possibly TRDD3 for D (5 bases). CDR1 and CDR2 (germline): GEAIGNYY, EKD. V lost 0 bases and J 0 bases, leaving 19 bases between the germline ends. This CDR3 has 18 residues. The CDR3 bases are TGTGCCTGTGACACCGTCGGGGGGGGTACGAAGTACACCGATAAACTCATCTTT. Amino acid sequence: CACDTVGGGTKYTDKLIF.

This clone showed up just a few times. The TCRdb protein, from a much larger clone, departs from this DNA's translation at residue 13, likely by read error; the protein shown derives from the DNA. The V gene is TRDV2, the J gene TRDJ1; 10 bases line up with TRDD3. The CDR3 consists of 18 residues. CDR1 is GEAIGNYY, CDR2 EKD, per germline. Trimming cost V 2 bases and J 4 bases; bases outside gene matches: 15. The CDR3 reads CACDKLTGGSQLVDKLIF. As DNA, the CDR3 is TGTGCCTGTGACAAACTTACTGGGGGATCTCAGCTCGTCGATAAACTCATCTTT.

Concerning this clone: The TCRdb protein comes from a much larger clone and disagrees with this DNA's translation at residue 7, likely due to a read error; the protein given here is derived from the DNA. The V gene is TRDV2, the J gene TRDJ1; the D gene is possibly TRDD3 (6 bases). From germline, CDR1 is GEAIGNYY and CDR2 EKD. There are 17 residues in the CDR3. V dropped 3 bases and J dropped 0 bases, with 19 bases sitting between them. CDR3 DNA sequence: TGTGCCTGTGACGACATGAGTGGGGGTCCCCACACCGATAAACTCATCTTT. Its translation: CACDDMSGGPHTDKLIF.

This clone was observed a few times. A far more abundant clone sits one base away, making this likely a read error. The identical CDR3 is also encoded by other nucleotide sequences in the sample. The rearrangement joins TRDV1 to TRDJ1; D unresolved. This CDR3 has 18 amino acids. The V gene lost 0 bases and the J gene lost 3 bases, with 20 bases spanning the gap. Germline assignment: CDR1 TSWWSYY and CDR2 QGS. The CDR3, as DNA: TGTGCTCTTGGGGAACTGGGCCCAAAATGCTTTACTTCCGATAAACTCATCTTT. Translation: CALGELGPKCFTSDKLIF.

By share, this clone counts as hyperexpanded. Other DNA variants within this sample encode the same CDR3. The CDR3: CACDTVGSLTAQLFF. The CDR3 nucleotides are TGTGCCTGTGACACCGTCGGGTCCCTGACAGCACAACTCTTCTTT. The chain couples TRDV2 to TRDJ2; D ambiguous. Germline CDR1 and CDR2: GEAIGNYY and EKD. V was cut by 0 bases and J by 3 bases, with 10 bases left in between. The CDR3 sequence is 15 residues long.

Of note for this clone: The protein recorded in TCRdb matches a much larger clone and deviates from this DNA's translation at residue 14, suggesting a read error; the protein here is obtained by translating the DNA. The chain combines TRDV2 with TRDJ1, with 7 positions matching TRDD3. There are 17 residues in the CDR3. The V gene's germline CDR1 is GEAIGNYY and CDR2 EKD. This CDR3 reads CACDPVSGGSYTDILIF. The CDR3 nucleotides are TGTGCCTGTGACCCCGTTTCGGGGGGATCTTACACCGATATACTCATCTTT.

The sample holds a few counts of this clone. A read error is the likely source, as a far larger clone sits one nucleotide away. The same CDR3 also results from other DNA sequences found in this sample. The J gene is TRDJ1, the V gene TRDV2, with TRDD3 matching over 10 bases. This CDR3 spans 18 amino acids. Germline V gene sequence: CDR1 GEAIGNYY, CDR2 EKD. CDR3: CACDKLTGGSQLADKLIF. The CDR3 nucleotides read TGCGCCTGTGACAAACTTACTGGGGGATCTCAGCTCGCCGATAAACTCATCTTT.

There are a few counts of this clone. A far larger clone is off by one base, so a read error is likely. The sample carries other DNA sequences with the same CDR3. CDR3 residues: CALGEIAFLHVLGRAQLFF. The CDR3 DNA reads as TGTGCTCTTGGGGAAATAGCCTTCCTTCATGTACTGGGGAGAGCACAACTCTTCTTT. The V and J genes are TRDV1 and TRDJ2; D assignment may be TRDD2 or TRDD3 (7 bases each). V lost 2 bases to trimming and J lost 7 bases, with 26 bases between them. CDR1 TSWWSYY and CDR2 QGS come from the germline V gene. CDR3 length equals 19 residues.

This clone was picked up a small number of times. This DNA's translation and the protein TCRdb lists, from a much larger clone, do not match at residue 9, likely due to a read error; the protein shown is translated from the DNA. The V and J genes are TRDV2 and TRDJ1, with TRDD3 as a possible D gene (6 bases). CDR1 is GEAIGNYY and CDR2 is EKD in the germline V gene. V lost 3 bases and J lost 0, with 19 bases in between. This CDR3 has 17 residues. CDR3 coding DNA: TGTGCCTGTGACCCCGTTTCGGGGGAATCTTACACCGATAAACTCATCTTT. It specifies CACDPVSGESYTDKLIF.

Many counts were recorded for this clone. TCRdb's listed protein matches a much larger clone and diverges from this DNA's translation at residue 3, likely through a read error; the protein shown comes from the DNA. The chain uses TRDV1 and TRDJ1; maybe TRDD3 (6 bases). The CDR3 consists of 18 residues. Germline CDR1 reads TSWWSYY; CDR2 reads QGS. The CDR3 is CAPGEPLYGEPYTDKLIF. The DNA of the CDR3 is TGTGCTCCTGGGGAACCTTTGTATGGGGAGCCCTACACCGATAAACTCATCTTT.

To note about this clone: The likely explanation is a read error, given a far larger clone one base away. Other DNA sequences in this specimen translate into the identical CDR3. CDR3 nucleotide sequence: TGTGCCTGTGACACCGTTGGGGGACCCGGGGGCACCGATAAACTCATCTTT. It encodes CACDTVGGPGGTDKLIF. This chain joins TRDV2 and TRDJ1; TRDD3 matches at 7 bases. CDR1 and CDR2 from the germline V gene are GEAIGNYY and EKD. CDR3 length: 17 amino acids. Trimming removed 0 bases from V and 1 base from J; junction bases left unmatched: 10.

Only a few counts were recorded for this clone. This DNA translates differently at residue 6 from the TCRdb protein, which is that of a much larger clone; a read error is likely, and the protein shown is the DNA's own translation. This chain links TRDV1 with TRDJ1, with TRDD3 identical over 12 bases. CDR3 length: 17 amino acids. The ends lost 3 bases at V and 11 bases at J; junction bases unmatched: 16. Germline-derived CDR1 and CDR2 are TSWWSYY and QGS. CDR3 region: CALGDNLPLLGDTGLIF. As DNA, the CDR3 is TGTGCTCTTGGGGATAACCTTCCCCTACTGGGGGATACTGGGCTCATCTTT.

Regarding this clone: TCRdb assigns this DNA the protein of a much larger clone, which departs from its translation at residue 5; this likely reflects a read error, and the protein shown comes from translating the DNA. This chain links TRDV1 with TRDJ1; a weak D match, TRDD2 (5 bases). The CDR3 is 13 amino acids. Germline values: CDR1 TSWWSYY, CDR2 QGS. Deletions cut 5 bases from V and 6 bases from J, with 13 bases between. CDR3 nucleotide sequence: TGTGCTCTTGGGAGACCTCCTTCGAATAAACTCATCTTT. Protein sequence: CALGRPPSNKLIF.

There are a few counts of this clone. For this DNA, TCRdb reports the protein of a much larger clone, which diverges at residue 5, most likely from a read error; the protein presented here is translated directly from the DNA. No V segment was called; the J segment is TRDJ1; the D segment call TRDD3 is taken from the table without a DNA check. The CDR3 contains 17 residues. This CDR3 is CACDYMGGGPHTDKLIF. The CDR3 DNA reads TGTGCCTGTGACTACATGGGTGGGGGTCCCCACACCGATAAACTCATCTTT.

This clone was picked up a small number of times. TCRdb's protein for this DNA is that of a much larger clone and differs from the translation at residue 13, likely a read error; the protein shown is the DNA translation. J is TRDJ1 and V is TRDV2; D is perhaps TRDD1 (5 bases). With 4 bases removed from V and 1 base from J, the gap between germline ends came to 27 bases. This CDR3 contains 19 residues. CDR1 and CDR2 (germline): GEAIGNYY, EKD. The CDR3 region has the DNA TGTGCCTGTGATCTTATAGTAACAGGCGGTTTACGGGGCACCGATAAACTCATCTTT. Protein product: CACDLIVTGGLRGTDKLIF.

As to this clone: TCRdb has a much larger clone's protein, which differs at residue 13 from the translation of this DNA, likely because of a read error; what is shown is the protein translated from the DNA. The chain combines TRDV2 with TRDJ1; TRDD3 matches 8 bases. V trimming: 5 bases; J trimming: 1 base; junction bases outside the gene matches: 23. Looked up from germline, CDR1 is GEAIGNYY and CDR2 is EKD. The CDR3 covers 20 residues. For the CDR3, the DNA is TGTGCCTGTGTACCGCTCCCTCCTCTGGGGGACCAAATCACCACCGATAAACTCATCTTT. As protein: CACVPLPPLGDQITTDKLIF.

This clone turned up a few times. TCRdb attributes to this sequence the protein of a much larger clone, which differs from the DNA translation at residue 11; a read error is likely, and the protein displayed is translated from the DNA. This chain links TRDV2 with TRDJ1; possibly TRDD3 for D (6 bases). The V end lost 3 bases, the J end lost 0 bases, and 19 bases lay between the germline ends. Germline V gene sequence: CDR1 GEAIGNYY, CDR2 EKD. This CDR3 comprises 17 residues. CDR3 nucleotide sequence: TGTGCCTGTGACGACATGGGTGGGGGTCCCTACACCGATAAACTCATCTTT. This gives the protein CACDDMGGGPYTDKLIF.

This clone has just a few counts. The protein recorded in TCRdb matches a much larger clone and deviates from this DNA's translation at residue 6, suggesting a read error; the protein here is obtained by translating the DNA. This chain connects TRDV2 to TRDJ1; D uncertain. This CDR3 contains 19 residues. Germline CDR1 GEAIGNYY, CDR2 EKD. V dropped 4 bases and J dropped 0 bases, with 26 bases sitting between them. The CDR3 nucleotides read TGTGCCTGTGATCTTACAGTAACAGGCGGTTTACGGGACACCGATAAACTCATCTTT. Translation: CACDLTVTGGLRDTDKLIF.

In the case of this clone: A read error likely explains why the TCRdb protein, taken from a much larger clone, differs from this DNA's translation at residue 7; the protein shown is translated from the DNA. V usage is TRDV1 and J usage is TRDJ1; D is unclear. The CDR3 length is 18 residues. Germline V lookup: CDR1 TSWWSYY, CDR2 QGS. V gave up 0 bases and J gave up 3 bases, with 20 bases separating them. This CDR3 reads CALGELDPKCFTSDKLIF. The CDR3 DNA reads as TGTGCTCTTGGGGAACTGGATCCAAAATGCTTTACTTCCGATAAACTCATCTTT.

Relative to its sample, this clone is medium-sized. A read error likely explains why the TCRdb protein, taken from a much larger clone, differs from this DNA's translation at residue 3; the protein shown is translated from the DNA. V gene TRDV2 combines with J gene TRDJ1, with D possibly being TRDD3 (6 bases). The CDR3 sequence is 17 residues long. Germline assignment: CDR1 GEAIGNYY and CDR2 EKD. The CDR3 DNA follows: TGTGCCCGTGACGACATGGGTGGGGGTCCCCACACCGATAAACTCATCTTT. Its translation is CARDDMGGGPHTDKLIF.

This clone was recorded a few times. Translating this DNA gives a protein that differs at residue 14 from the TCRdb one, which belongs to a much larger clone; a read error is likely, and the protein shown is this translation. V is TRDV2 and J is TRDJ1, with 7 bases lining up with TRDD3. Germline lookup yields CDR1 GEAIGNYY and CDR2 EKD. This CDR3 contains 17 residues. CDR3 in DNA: TGTGCCTGTGACCCCGTTTCGGGGGGATCTTACACCGATAGACTCATCTTT. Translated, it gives CACDPVSGGSYTDRLIF.

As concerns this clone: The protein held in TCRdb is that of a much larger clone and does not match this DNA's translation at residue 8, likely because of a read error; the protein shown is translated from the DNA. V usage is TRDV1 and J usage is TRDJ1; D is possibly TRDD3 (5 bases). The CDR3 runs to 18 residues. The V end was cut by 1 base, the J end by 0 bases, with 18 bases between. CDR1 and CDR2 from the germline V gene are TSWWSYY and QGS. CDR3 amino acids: CALGEPLCGEPYTDKLIF. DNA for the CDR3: TGTGCTCTTGGGGAACCTTTGTGTGGGGAGCCCTACACCGATAAACTCATCTTT.

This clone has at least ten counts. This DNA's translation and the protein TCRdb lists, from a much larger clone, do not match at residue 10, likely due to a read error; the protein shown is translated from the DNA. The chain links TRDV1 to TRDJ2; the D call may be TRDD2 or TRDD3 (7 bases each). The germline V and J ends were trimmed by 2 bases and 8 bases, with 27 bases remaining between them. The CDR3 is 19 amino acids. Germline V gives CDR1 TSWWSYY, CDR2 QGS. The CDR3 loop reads CALGEIAFLRVLGRAQLFF. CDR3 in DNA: TGTGCTCTTGGGGAAATAGCCTTCCTTCGTGTACTGGGGAGGGCACAACTCTTCTTT.

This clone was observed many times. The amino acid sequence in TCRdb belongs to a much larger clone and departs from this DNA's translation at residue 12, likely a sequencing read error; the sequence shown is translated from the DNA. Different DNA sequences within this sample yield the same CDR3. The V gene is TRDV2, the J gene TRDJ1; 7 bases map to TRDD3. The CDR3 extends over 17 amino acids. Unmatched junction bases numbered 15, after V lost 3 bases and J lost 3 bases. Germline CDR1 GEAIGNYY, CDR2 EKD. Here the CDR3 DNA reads TGTGCCTGTGACCCCGTTTCGGGGGGATCTTACGCCGATAAACTCATCTTT. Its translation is CACDPVSGGSYADKLIF.

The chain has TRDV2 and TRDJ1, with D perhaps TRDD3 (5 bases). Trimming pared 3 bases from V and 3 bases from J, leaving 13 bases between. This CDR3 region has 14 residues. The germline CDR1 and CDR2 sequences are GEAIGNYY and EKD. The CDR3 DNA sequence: TGTGCCTGTGACGCCCTGCGGGGGTCCGATAAACTCATCTTT. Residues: CACDALRGSDKLIF.